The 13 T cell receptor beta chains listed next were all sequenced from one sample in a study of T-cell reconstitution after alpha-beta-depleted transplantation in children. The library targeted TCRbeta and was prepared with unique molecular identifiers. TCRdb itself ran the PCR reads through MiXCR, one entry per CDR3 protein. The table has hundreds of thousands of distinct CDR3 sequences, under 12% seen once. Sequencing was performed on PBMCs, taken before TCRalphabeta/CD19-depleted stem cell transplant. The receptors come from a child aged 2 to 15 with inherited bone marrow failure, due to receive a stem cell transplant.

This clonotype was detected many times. The CDR3 here is CSARDRLREVPYNEQFF. In nucleotides, the CDR3 is TGCAGTGCTAGAGACCGTTTGCGGGAGGTCCCCTACAATGAGCAGTTCTTC. The chain joins TRBV20-1 to TRBJ2-1; 8 nucleotides match TRBD2. Germline V gene sequence: CDR1 DFQATT, CDR2 SNEGSKA (reference sequence). CDR3 length: 17 amino acids. Germline trimming cut 0 bases from V and 2 bases from J; bases unmatched to any gene: 9.

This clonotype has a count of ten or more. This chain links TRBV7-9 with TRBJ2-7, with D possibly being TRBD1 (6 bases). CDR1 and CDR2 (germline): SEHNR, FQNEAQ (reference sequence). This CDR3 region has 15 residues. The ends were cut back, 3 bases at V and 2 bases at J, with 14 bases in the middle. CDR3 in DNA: TGTGCCAGCAGCTTTTCTACGGGACATACCTACGAGCAGTACTTC. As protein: CASSFSTGHTYEQYF.

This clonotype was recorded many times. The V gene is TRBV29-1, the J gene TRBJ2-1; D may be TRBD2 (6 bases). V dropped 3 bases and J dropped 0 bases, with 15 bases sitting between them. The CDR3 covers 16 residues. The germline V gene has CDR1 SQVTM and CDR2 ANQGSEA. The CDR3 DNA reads TGCAGCGTTGAGTCCCCTAGCGCGAGCTCCTACAATGAGCAGTTCTTC. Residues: CSVESPSASSYNEQFF.

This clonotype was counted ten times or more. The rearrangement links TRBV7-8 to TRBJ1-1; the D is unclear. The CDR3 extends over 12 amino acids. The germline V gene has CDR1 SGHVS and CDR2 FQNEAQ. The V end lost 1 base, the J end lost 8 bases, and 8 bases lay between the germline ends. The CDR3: CASSLEAEEAFF. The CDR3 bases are TGTGCCAGCAGCTTAGAGGCCGAGGAAGCTTTCTTT.

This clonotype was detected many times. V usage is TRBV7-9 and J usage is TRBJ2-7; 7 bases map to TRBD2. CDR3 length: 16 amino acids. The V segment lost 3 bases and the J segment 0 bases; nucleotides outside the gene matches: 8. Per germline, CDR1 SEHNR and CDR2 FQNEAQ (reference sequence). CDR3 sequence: CASSLVASGSSYEQYF. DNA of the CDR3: TGTGCCAGCAGCTTGGTGGCTAGCGGTAGCTCCTACGAGCAGTACTTC.

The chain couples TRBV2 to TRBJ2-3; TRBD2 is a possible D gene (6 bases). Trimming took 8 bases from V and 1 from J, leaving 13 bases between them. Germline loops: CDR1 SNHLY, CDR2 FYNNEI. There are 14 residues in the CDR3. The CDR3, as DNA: TGTGCCAGCCAGCCCGGGAGTGGCACAGATACGCAGTATTTT. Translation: CASQPGSGTDTQYF.

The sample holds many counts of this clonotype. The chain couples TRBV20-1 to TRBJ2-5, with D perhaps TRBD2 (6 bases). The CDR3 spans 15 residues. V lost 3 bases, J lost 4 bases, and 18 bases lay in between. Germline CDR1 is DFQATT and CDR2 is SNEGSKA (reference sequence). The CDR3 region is CSASGRTPQRETQYF. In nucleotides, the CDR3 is TGCAGTGCTAGCGGGAGAACCCCACAAAGAGAGACCCAGTACTTC.

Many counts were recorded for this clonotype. The CDR3 nucleotides read TGCGCCAGCAGCCAAGATAGTCGGTTCGAGGCGACAGCTCCCCCGCGGGAGACCCAGTACTTC. Encoded protein: CASSQDSRFEATAPPRETQYF. The chain uses TRBV4-1 and TRBJ2-5; tentatively, D is TRBD1 (5 bases). In germline, CDR1 is MGHRA, CDR2 YSYEKL. The CDR3 has 21 amino acids. With 0 bases removed from V and 5 bases from J, the gap between germline ends came to 31 bases.

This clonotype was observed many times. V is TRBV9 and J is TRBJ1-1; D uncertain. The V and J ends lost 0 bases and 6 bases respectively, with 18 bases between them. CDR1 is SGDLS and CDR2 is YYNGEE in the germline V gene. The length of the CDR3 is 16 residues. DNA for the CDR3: TGTGCCAGCAGCGTAGACTGGGCATCTTTGCGGTCTGAAGCTTTCTTT. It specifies CASSVDWASLRSEAFF.

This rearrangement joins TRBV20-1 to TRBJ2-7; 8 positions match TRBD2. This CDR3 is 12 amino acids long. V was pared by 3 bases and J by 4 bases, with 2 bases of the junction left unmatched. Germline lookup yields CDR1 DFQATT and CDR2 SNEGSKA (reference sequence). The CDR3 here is CSASREGYEQYF. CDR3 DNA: TGCAGTGCTAGTCGGGAGGGGTACGAGCAGTACTTC.

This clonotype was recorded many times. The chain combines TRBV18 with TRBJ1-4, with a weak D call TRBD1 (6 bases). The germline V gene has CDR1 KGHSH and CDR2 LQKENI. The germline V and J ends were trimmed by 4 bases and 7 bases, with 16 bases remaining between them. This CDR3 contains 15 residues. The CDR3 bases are TGTGCCAGCTCACGAACTCAGGGGATTGGTGAAAAACTGTTTTTT. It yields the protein CASSRTQGIGEKLFF. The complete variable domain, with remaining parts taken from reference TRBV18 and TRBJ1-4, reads NAGVMQNPRHLVRRRGQEARLRCSPMKGHSHVYWYRQLPEEGLKFMVYLQKENIIDESGMPKERFSAEFPKEGPSILRIQQVVRGDSAAYFCASSRTQGIGEKLFFGSGTQLSVL.

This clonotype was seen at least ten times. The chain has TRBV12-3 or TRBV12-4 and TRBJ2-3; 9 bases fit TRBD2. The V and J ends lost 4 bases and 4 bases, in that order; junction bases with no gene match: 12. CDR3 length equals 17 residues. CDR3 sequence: CASSSPAAGGRSDTQYF. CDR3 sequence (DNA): TGTGCCAGCAGTTCACCTGCGGCGGGAGGGCGGTCAGATACGCAGTATTTT.

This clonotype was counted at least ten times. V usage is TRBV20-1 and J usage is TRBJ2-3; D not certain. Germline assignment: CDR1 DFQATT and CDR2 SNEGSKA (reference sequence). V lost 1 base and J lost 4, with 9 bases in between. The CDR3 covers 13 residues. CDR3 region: CSARVGLADTQYF. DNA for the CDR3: TGCAGTGCTAGAGTGGGGTTAGCAGATACGCAGTATTTT.